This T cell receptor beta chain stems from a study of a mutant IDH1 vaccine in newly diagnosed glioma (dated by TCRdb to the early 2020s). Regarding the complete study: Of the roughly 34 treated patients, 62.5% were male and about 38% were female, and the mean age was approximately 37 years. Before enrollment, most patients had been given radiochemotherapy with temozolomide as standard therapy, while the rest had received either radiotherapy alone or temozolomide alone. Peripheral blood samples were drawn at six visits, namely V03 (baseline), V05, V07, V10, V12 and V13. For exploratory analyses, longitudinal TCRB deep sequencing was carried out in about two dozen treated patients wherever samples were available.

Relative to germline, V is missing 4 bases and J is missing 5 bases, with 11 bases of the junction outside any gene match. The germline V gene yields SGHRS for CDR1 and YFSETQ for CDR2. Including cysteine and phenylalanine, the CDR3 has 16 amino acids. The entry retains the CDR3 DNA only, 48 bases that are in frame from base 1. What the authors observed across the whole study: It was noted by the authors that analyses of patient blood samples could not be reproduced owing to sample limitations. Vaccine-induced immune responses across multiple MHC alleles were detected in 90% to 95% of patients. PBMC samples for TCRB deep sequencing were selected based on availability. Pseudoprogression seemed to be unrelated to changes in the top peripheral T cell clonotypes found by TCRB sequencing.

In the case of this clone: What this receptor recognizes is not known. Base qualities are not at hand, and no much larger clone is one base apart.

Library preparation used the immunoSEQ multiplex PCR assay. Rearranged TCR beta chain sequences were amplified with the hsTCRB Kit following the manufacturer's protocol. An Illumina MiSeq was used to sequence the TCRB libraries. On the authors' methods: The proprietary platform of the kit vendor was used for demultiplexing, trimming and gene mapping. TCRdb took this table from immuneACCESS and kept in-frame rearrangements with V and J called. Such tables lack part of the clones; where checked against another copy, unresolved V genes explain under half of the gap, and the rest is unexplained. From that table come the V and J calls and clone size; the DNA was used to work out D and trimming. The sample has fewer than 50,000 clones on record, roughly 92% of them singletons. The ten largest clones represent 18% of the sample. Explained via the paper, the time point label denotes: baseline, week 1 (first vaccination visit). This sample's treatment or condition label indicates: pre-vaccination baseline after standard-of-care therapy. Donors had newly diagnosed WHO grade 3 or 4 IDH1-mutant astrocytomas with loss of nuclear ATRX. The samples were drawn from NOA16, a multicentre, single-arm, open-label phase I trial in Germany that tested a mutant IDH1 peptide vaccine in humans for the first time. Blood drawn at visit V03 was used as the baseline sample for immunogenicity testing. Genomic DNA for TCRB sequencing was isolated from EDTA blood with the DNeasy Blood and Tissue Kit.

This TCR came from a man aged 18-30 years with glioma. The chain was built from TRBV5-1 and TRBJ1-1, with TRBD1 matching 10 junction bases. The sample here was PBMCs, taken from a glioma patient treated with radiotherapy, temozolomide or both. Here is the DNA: TGCGCCAGCAGCCTAGGACAGGGGGTAGAAGGGACTGAAGCTTTCTTT. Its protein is CASSLGQGVEGTEAFF.